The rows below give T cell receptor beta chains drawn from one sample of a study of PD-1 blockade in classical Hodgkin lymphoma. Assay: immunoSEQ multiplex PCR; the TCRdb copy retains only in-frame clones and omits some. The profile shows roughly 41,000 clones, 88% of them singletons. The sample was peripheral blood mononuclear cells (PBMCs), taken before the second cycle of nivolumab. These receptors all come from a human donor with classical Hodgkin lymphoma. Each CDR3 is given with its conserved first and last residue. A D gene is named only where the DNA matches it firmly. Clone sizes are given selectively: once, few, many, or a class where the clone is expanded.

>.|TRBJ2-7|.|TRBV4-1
CASSFRTASYEQYF
TGCGCCAGCAGCTTTCGGACGGCCTCCTACGAGCAGTACTTC
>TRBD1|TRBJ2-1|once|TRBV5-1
CASSSGQATYNEQFF
TGCGCCAGCAGCTCGGGACAGGCCACCTACAATGAGCAGTTCTTC
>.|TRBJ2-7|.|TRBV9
CASSVGGADFAYEQYF
TGTGCCAGCAGCGTAGGAGGGGCGGACTTCGCCTACGAGCAGTACTTC
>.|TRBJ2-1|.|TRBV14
CASSQGLTGIYNEQFF
TGTGCCAGCAGCCAAGGTCTTACAGGAATCTACAATGAGCAGTTCTTC
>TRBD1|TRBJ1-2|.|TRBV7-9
CASSLSTGGVDGYTF
TGTGCCAGCAGCTTGTCGACAGGGGGCGTAGATGGCTACACCTTC
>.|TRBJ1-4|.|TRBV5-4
CASSLWGGAATNEKLFF
TGTGCCAGCAGCTTGTGGGGGGGAGCAGCAACTAATGAAAAACTGTTTTTT
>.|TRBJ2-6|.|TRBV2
CASSGGPASGANVLTF
TGTGCCAGCAGTGGGGGGCCAGCCAGTGGGGCCAACGTCCTGACTTTC
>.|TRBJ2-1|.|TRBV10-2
CASSVLDYNEQFF
TGCGCCAGCAGTGTTCTTGATTACAATGAGCAGTTCTTC
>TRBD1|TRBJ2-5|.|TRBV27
CASSSTGEETQYF
TGTGCCAGCAGTTCAACAGGGGAAGAGACCCAGTACTTC
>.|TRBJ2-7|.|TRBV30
CAWSVGGSQAYEQYF
TGTGCCTGGAGTGTAGGAGGGAGCCAAGCCTACGAGCAGTACTTC
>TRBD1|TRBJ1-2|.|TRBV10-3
CAISESDQGANWYGYTF
TGTGCCATCAGTGAGTCGGACCAGGGGGCTAACTGGTATGGCTACACCTTC
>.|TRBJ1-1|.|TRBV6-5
CASSYPGGGTEAFF
TGTGCCAGCAGTTACCCCGGAGGGGGCACTGAAGCTTTCTTT
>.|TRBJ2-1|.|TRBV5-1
CASSLEGDNEQFF
TGCGCCAGCAGCTTGGAGGGGGACAATGAGCAGTTCTTC
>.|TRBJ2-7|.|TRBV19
CASSIGIGRTGSYEQYF
TGTGCCAGTAGTATCGGGATAGGGCGGACGGGCTCCTACGAGCAGTACTTC
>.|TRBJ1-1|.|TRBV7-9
CASSLDTNTEAFF
TGTGCCAGCAGCTTGGACACGAACACTGAAGCTTTCTTT
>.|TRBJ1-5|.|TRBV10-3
CAISANRDSNQPQHF
TGTGCCATCAGTGCGAACAGGGATAGCAATCAGCCCCAGCATTTT
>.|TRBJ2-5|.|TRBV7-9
CASSPGTHDPETQYF
TGTGCCAGCAGCCCAGGGACTCATGATCCGGAGACCCAGTACTTC
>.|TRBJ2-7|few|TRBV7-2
CASSPTSRLGEEQYF
TGTGCCAGCAGCCCTACCTCGCGACTAGGAGAGGAGCAGTACTTC
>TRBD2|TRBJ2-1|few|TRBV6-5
CASNPGTSGYNEQFF
TGTGCCAGCAATCCCGGGACTAGCGGTTACAATGAGCAGTTCTTC
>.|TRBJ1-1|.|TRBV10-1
CASSEGESTEAFF
TGCGCCAGCAGTGAGGGGGAATCCACTGAAGCTTTCTTT
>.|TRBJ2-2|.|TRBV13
CASRVTGELFF
TGTGCCAGTCGGGTGACCGGGGAGCTGTTTTTT
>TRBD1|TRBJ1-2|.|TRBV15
CATSKTGGYGYTF
TGTGCCACCAGCAAAACAGGGGGCTATGGCTACACCTTC
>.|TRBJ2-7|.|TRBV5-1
CASSLEGAYEQYF
TGTGCCAGCAGCTTGGAAGGGGCCTACGAGCAGTACTTC
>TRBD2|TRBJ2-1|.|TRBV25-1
CASSLAGSYNEQFF
TGTGCCAGTAGCCTAGCGGGGTCCTACAATGAGCAGTTCTTC
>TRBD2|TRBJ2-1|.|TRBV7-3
CASRGLAGSYNEQFF
TGTGCCAGCAGGGGACTAGCGGGATCCTACAATGAGCAGTTCTTC
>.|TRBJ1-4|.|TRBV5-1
CASSLEAGTNEKLFF
TGCGCCAGCAGCTTGGAAGCAGGGACTAATGAAAAACTGTTTTTT
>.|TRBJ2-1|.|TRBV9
CASSVPRDTPYNEQFF
TGTGCCAGCAGCGTCCCCCGGGACACCCCGTACAATGAGCAGTTCTTC
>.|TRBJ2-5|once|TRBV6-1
CASTDIATLNPYF
TGTGCCAGTACGGACATCGCCACCTTGAATCCGTACTTC
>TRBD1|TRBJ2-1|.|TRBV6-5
CASSPTGGAGNEQFF
TGTGCCAGCAGCCCGACAGGGGGCGCGGGGAATGAGCAGTTCTTC
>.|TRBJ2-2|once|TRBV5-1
CASRDKINTGELFF
TGCGCCAGCAGGGACAAGATTAACACCGGGGAGCTGTTTTTT
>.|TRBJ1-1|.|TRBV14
CASSQLIKNTEAFF
TGTGCCAGCAGCCAACTAATTAAGAACACTGAAGCTTTCTTT
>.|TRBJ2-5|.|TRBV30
CAWSASGFQETQYF
TGTGCCTGGAGTGCATCAGGTTTCCAAGAGACCCAGTACTTC
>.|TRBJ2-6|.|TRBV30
CAWSVPGANVLTF
TGTGCCTGGAGTGTACCTGGGGCCAACGTCCTGACTTTC
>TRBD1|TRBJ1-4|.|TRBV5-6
CASSRNRGQGVNEKLFF
TGTGCCAGCAGCCGAAACAGGGGTCAGGGAGTTAATGAAAAACTGTTTTTT
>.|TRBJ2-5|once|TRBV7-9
CASSPGSETQYF
TGTGCCAGCAGCCCAGGGTCCGAGACCCAGTACTTC
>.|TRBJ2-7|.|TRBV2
CASSFTYEQYF
TGTGCCAGCAGCTTTACCTACGAGCAGTACTTC
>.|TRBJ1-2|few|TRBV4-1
CASSQEGAIFDGYTF
TGCGCCAGCAGCCAAGAGGGGGCTATCTTTGATGGCTACACCTTC
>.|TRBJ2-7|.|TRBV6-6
CASSYSRDYEQYF
TGTGCCAGCAGTTACTCCAGGGACTACGAGCAGTACTTC
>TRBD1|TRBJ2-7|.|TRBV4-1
CASSQPGQGAYEQYF
TGCGCCAGCAGCCAACCGGGACAGGGAGCCTACGAGCAGTACTTC
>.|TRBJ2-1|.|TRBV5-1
CASSLWQAFNEQFF
TGCGCCAGCAGCTTGTGGCAGGCCTTCAATGAGCAGTTCTTC
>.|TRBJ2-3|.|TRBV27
CASCWRGSIDTQYF
TGTGCCAGCTGTTGGAGGGGGAGCATAGATACGCAGTATTTT
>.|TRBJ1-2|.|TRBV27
CASSFIPRTVWSYYGYTF
TGTGCCAGCAGTTTTATACCCCGGACAGTTTGGAGCTACTATGGCTACACCTTC
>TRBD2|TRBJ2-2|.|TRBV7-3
CASSSGGTGELFF
TGTGCCAGCAGCTCCGGGGGGACCGGGGAGCTGTTTTTT
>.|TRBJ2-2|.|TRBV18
CASSPRRSGELFF
TGTGCCAGCTCACCACGGAGATCCGGGGAGCTGTTTTTT
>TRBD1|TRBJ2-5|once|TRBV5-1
CASSLGTGETQYF
TGCGCCAGCAGCTTAGGGACAGGGGAGACCCAGTACTTC
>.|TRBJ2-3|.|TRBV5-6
CASSLEGGPDTQYF
TGTGCCAGCAGCTTGGAGGGGGGCCCAGATACGCAGTATTTT
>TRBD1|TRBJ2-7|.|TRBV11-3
CASSKGGRDEQYF
TGTGCCAGCAGCAAAGGGGGCAGGGACGAGCAGTACTTC
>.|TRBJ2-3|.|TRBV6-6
CASSYLVTASADTQYF
TGTGCCAGCAGTTATCTTGTAACAGCGAGCGCAGATACGCAGTATTTT
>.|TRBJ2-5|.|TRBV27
CASSLLGAQETQYF
TGTGCCAGCAGTTTATTGGGGGCTCAAGAGACCCAGTACTTC
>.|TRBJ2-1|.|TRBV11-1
CASSLVSDEQFF
TGTGCCAGCAGCTTAGTGTCCGATGAGCAGTTCTTC
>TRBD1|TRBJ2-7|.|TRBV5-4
CASRPRDRGYEQYF
TGTGCCAGCAGACCCCGGGACAGGGGCTACGAGCAGTACTTC
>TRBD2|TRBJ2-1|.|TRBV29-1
CSVNPVGLAFNEQFF
TGCAGCGTTAACCCTGTGGGACTAGCATTTAATGAGCAGTTCTTC
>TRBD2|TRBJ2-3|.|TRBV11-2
CASSLVPEREPSTDTQYF
TGTGCCAGCAGCTTAGTCCCTGAGCGGGAGCCTAGCACAGATACGCAGTATTTT
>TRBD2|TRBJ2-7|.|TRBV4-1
CASSPAGGRTYEQYF
TGCGCCAGCAGCCCAGCGGGAGGCCGGACCTACGAGCAGTACTTC
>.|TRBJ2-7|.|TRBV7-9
CASSGGGGPTYEQYF
TGTGCCAGCAGCGGGGGAGGGGGGCCAACCTACGAGCAGTACTTC
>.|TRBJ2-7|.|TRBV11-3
CASSHVPGHEGEQYF
TGTGCCAGCAGCCACGTTCCGGGACATGAGGGCGAGCAGTACTTC
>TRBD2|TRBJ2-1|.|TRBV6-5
CAGELGLAGPSEQFF
TGTGCCGGCGAACTGGGACTAGCGGGACCAAGTGAGCAGTTCTTC
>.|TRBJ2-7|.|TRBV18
CASSRRQVSYEQYF
TGTGCCAGCTCACGCCGACAGGTTTCCTACGAGCAGTACTTC
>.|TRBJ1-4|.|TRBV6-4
CASSDSILATGDNEKLFF
TGTGCCAGCAGTGACTCGATTTTAGCGACAGGTGATAATGAAAAACTGTTTTTT